These T cell receptor beta chains were read from a single sample in a study of T cells in Graves' hyperthyroidism and ophthalmopathy. TCRdb re-derived calls from the multiplex PCR reads in MiXCR, one entry per CDR3 protein. The sample has 500,000 to 650,000 distinct CDR3 sequences, roughly 15% seen once. Sequenced: blood. The source is a woman aged 45-65 years with Graves' ophthalmopathy. Each CDR3 is given with its conserved first and last residue. The D gene is left open where the match is weak. Clone size is shown for a subset of rows, as once, few, many or a class of expanded clone.

DNA | CDR3 | V | size | J | D
TGCAGCGTCGCCGGAAGGACAGGTGCCTACGAGCAGTACTTC | CSVAGRTGAYEQYF | TRBV29-1 | few | TRBJ2-7 | TRBD1
TGCAGCGTGAGGCGGGGACAGCCAGAAAATGGCTACACCTTC | CSVRRGQPENGYTF | TRBV29-1 | few | TRBJ1-2 | TRBD1
TGTGCCAGCAGTAGGGGACTTCGGCATGAGCAGTTCTTC | CASSRGLRHEQFF | TRBV6-1 | many | TRBJ2-1 | NA
TGCGCCAGCAGCCGTCGGCTCCGGGAGTCCCCCTACGAGCAGTACTTC | CASSRRLRESPYEQYF | TRBV5-1 | many | TRBJ2-7 | NA
TGTGCCAGCAGTTTCGGGTCCCCCGGCGTTCTTGGCTACACCTTC | CASSFGSPGVLGYTF | TRBV12-3/TRBV12-4 | many | TRBJ1-2 | NA
TGCAGTGCTAGACAGTGGGGTGGTGGCACAGATACGCAGTATTTT | CSARQWGGGTDTQYF | TRBV20-1 | many | TRBJ2-3 | NA
TGCGCCAGCAGCCAAGATTCCCCAACCACAGATACGCAGTATTTT | CASSQDSPTTDTQYF | TRBV4-3 | NA | TRBJ2-3 | NA
TGTGCCAGCAGCCAAGATCGGAACAGGGCTAAAGATGAGCAGTTCTTC | CASSQDRNRAKDEQFF | TRBV14 | NA | TRBJ2-1 | NA
TGTGCCAGCAGGAATAGCGGAGGGAGCTACAATGAGCAGTTCTTC | CASRNSGGSYNEQFF | TRBV27 | many | TRBJ2-1 | NA
TGTGCCAGTAGTATCGGGACCTCCTGGGAGCAGTACTTC | CASSIGTSWEQYF | TRBV19 | NA | TRBJ2-7 | NA
TGTGCCAGCAGCCCCGGGACTAGCCTTCCTGTCTCCTACAATGAGCAGTTCTTC | CASSPGTSLPVSYNEQFF | TRBV6-2/TRBV6-3 | few | TRBJ2-1 | TRBD2
TGTGCCAGCAGTTTGGGTCCCCTTCTTAACGAGCAGTACTTC | CASSLGPLLNEQYF | TRBV27 | many | TRBJ2-7 | NA
TGTGCCTGGAGTGGACAGGGAACGGGAGAGCAGTACTTC | CAWSGQGTGEQYF | TRBV30 | NA | TRBJ2-7 | TRBD1
TGTGCCAGCAGTTTGCAGATGAACACTGAAGCTTTCTTT | CASSLQMNTEAFF | TRBV28 | many | TRBJ1-1 | NA
TGTGCCAGCACCATCCTCAGAGGAGGGCTCGGCTACACCTTC | CASTILRGGLGYTF | TRBV12-3/TRBV12-4 | many | TRBJ1-2 | NA
TGTGCCAGCAGCTTAGTCCCCCGACTGGGAGGAGGATTCTACGGCTACACCTTC | CASSLVPRLGGGFYGYTF | TRBV7-2 | many | TRBJ1-2 | NA
TGTGCCAGCAGTTTAGGATCCCCGGGTACGGCTGGGGCCAACGTCCTGACTTTC | CASSLGSPGTAGANVLTF | TRBV12-3/TRBV12-4 | few | TRBJ2-6 | NA
TGTGCCACCAGCCCTGGGAAGGTTGGGAACAATGAGCAGTTCTTC | CATSPGKVGNNEQFF | TRBV24-1 | many | TRBJ2-1 | NA
TGTGCCAGCAGCTTAACGGGCAGGGGTATGAACACCGGGGAGCTGTTTTTT | CASSLTGRGMNTGELFF | TRBV7-2 | many | TRBJ2-2 | NA
TGTGCCAGCAGTGAACCTCCGGCTAGCGGTAAAGAGACCCAGTACTTC | CASSEPPASGKETQYF | TRBV25-1 | NA | TRBJ2-5 | TRBD2
TGTGCCAGCAGCTCCCGCCGGGACTGGGGGATCGGGGAGCTGTTTTTT | CASSSRRDWGIGELFF | TRBV28 | NA | TRBJ2-2 | NA
TGTGCCAGTAGTATTGGGTTCCAGGCGTTGGGGACGCAGTATTTT | CASSIGFQALGTQYF | TRBV19 | NA | TRBJ2-3 | NA
TGTGCCAGCAGCTCACTGACAGGGGGCGACTATGGCTACACCTTC | CASSSLTGGDYGYTF | TRBV5-8 | few | TRBJ1-2 | TRBD1
TGTGCCAGCAGGGACAGGGGGCGCGAGCAGTACTTC | CASRDRGREQYF | TRBV2 | NA | TRBJ2-7 | TRBD1
TGTGCCAGCAGTTACTTCTGGCTAGCGGGAGTCGGGGGTGAGCAGTTCTTC | CASSYFWLAGVGGEQFF | TRBV6-2/TRBV6-3 | many | TRBJ2-1 | TRBD2
TGTGCCAGCAGAGAGCGGCTCGGAGGGGAGCAGTACTTC | CASRERLGGEQYF | TRBV6-2/TRBV6-3 | few | TRBJ2-7 | NA
TGTGCCATCAGTTATACCGCGGGAAAGGGCGAGCAGTACTTC | CAISYTAGKGEQYF | TRBV10-3 | NA | TRBJ2-7 | NA
TGCGCCAGCAGCGCCACCGGGACAGGGAAAGAGCAGTACTTC | CASSATGTGKEQYF | TRBV5-1 | NA | TRBJ2-7 | TRBD1
TGCGCCAGCAGCAAAACCTCTGGGGGGACACTGAACACCGGGGAGCTGTTTTTT | CASSKTSGGTLNTGELFF | TRBV4-3 | NA | TRBJ2-2 | NA